What follows are 4 T cell receptor beta chains derived from one specimen sequenced in a study of vaccination and CD4 T cells after COVID-19. These receptors' antigens are unknown. With the Oncomine TCR Beta short-read assay, DNA from cultured CD4+ T cells was sequenced. Each CDR3 protein gets one entry after TCRdb re-called the PCR reads with MiXCR. Counted here are under 25,000 distinct CDR3 sequences, about 53% occurring once; the ten biggest clones make up about 3%. Noted treatment: approximately 11-day PBMC culture with coronavirus spike peptide pools or control peptides (ViraFEST assay). The sample comprised CD4+ T cells from blood, cultured in vitro. Every receptor here comes from a human donor who had recovered from COVID-19.

This clonotype was picked up a small number of times. This rearrangement joins TRBV14 to TRBJ1-1, with D unresolved. CDR1 and CDR2 from the germline V gene are SGHDN and FVKESK. CDR3 length equals 12 residues. The V gene lost 5 bases and the J gene lost 1 base, with 5 bases spanning the gap. CDR3 DNA sequence: TGTGCCAGCAGCTACAGGAACACTGAAGCTTTCTTT. This gives the protein CASSYRNTEAFF.

The V and J genes are TRBV5-1 and TRBJ2-1, with D possibly TRBD1 on 6 matching bases. Between the trimmed V and J ends, which lost 3 bases and 6 bases, there was a span of 19 bases. The germline CDR1 and CDR2 sequences are SGHRS and YFSETQ. This CDR3 region has 16 residues. The DNA of the CDR3 is TGCGCCAGCAGCTGGACTTGGCCAGGGGCCAGCAATGAGCAGTTCTTC. Translated: CASSWTWPGASNEQFF. The full variable domain, with the rest looked up from reference TRBV5-1 and TRBJ2-1, is KAGVTQTPRYLIKTRGQQVTLSCSPISGHRSVSWYQQTPGQGLQFLFEYFSETQRNKGNFPGRFSGRQFSNSRSEMNVSTLELGDSALYLCASSWTWPGASNEQFFGPGTRLTVL.

V gene TRBV30 combines with J gene TRBJ1-5, with D tentatively TRBD1 (6 bases). The germline V and J ends were trimmed by 2 bases and 9 bases, with 17 bases remaining between them. Per germline, CDR1 GTSNPN and CDR2 SVGIG (reference sequence). The CDR3 has 14 residues. CDR3 region: CAWSQGFAERPQHF. The CDR3 DNA reads as TGTGCCTGGAGTCAGGGGTTCGCCGAGAGGCCCCAGCATTTT.

V and J are TRBV7-2 and TRBJ2-2; 7 bases are a match to TRBD1. The CDR3 extends over 14 amino acids. The J segment lost 8 bases and the V segment lost 0 bases, leaving 3 bases of the junction unmatched. In germline, CDR1 is SGHTA, CDR2 FQGNSA. The DNA for the CDR3 is TGTGCCAGCAGCTTAGCGCTGGGACAGGGGGAGCTGTTTTTT. Residues: CASSLALGQGELFF.